A single sample gave rise to the 29 T cell receptor beta chains below, sequenced in a study of T-cell memory formation after mild COVID-19. One entry per CDR3 protein, called by TCRdb with MiXCR from the 5' RACE reads. Of roughly 130,000 distinct CDR3 sequences in the sample, over 15% are singletons; the top ten hold over 4%. Input material: PBMCs or a T cell subset sorted from them (not recorded which). The receptors were gathered from a man in his late teens or twenties who had mild COVID-19 (a few samples of this study predate the infection). Cell type and time point are not known.

This clonotype occurred a few times. V usage is TRBV6-5 and J usage is TRBJ2-7; a weak D match, TRBD2 (7 bases). CDR1 MNHEY and CDR2 SVGAGI come from the germline V gene. V dropped 6 bases and J dropped 6 bases, with 18 bases sitting between them. This CDR3 has 14 residues. The CDR3 sequence is CASRGGGTATEQYF. The CDR3, as DNA: TGTGCCAGCAGGGGAGGGGGAACGGCTACCGAGCAGTACTTC.

This clonotype was seen more than once but under ten times. The V call is TRBV12-3 or TRBV12-4, the J call TRBJ2-2; TRBD1 aligns across 8 bases. Germline trimming cut 7 bases from V and 3 bases from J; bases unmatched to any gene: 4. This CDR3 has 14 amino acids. The CDR3 coding sequence is TGTGCCAGCATCGGGACAGGCCACACCGGGGAGCTGTTTTTT. It translates to CASIGTGHTGELFF.

This clonotype was observed a few times. V is TRBV6-2 or TRBV6-3 and J is TRBJ2-7, with D perhaps TRBD2 (5 bases). The V end was cut by 2 bases, the J end by 5 bases, with 19 bases between. This CDR3 has 16 amino acids. CDR1 MNHEY and CDR2 SVGEGT come from the germline V gene. This CDR3 is CASSYPKAVRVNEQYF. The CDR3 bases are TGTGCCAGCAGTTACCCGAAGGCAGTGAGGGTAAACGAGCAGTACTTC.

The chain uses TRBV7-3 and TRBJ2-3, with 12 bases that match TRBD2. J lost 4 bases, V lost 4 bases, and 6 bases had no gene match. The CDR3 runs 16 residues. Germline V gene data show CDR1 as SGHTA and CDR2 as FQGTGA. CDR3: CASSSRLAGAADTQYF. CDR3 nucleotides: TGTGCCAGCAGCTCCAGACTAGCGGGGGCCGCAGATACGCAGTATTTT.

The chain combines TRBV5-1 with TRBJ2-2, with D unresolved. Germline V gives CDR1 SGHRS, CDR2 YFSETQ. Trimming left V 5 bases short and J 2 bases short, with 10 bases between. This CDR3 is built from 14 residues. Written as DNA, the CDR3 is TGCGCCAGCAGTCAGCGTTCCAACACCGGGGAGCTGTTTTTT. It specifies CASSQRSNTGELFF.

This clonotype turned up a few times. The chain has TRBV28 and TRBJ2-5; no definite D call. The CDR3 is 12 amino acids. Per the germline V gene, CDR1 is MDHEN and CDR2 is SYDVKM. The V end lost 7 bases, the J end lost 3 bases, and 9 bases lay between the germline ends. CDR3 in DNA: TGTGCCAGCAACGAGGCTGAAGAGACCCAGTACTTC. Translating gives CASNEAEETQYF.

The genes are TRBV9 and TRBJ2-5; 8 bases are a match to TRBD1. Germline V lookup: CDR1 SGDLS, CDR2 YYNGEE. The CDR3 sequence is 15 residues long. J was trimmed by 5 bases and V by 0 bases; bases with no gene match: 6. CDR3 bases: TGTGCCAGCAGCGTAGCCCGACAGGGGATGGAGACCCAGTACTTC. The encoded protein is CASSVARQGMETQYF.

The chain combines TRBV7-2 with TRBJ2-2; D call uncertain. The CDR3 contains 14 residues. Germline V gene lookup returns CDR1 SGHTA and CDR2 FQGNSA. V shed 5 bases and J shed 6 bases, with 13 bases lying between them. Written as DNA, the CDR3 is TGTGCCAGCAGCCCCCCGAACTCCCCCGGGGAGCTGTTTTTT. As protein: CASSPPNSPGELFF.

Only a few counts were recorded for this clonotype. The chain recombines TRBV3-1 with TRBJ2-3; D unresolved. V was pared by 1 base and J by 2 bases, with 4 bases between. The CDR3 is made up of 13 amino acids. Germline V CDR1 and CDR2: LGHDT, YNNKEL (reference sequence). CDR3 coding DNA: TGTGCCAGCAGCCAAGCCCCCACAGATACGCAGTATTTT. Its translation is CASSQAPTDTQYF.

J is TRBJ1-1 and V is TRBV12-3 or TRBV12-4, with TRBD1 identical over 7 bases. There are 12 residues in the CDR3. With V trimmed by 5 bases and J by 11 bases, 8 bases remained unmatched. CDR3 in DNA: TGTGCCAGCAGTCTAACGACAGGGCGGGCTTTCTTT. Amino acid sequence: CASSLTTGRAFF.

This clonotype was found once. The V call is TRBV25-1, the J call TRBJ2-3; 8 bases match TRBD1. Germline loops: CDR1 MGHDK, CDR2 SYGVNS. The CDR3 is made up of 13 amino acids. With 6 bases clipped from V and 4 bases from J, the junction kept 3 bases outside the gene matches. The CDR3 DNA reads TGTGCCAGCAGAGGACAGGGAGCAGATACGCAGTATTTT. It translates to CASRGQGADTQYF.

The chain links TRBV4-2 to TRBJ2-5; D is perhaps TRBD1 or TRBD2 (5 bases each). This CDR3 region has 15 residues. The ends were cut back, 1 base at V and 6 bases at J, with 15 bases in the middle. Per germline, CDR1 LGHNA and CDR2 YNFKEQ. The DNA for the CDR3 is TGTGCCAGCAGCCAAGGCAGGGAGTCAGTAAAGACCCAGTACTTC. Encoded protein: CASSQGRESVKTQYF.

The V call is TRBV4-1, the J call TRBJ2-3; D unclear. The CDR3 is 16 residues long. V lost 0 bases to trimming and J lost 0 bases, with 10 bases between them. In germline, CDR1 is MGHRA, CDR2 YSYEKL. Here the CDR3 DNA reads TGCGCCAGCAGCCAAGAACCACTCCCTAGCACAGATACGCAGTATTTT. It is translated as CASSQEPLPSTDTQYF.

The V gene is TRBV5-4, the J gene TRBJ2-3; a weak D match, TRBD2 (5 bases). Trimming removed 4 bases at V and 5 bases at J, with 14 bases between. CDR1 is SGHNT, CDR2 YYREEE, per germline (reference sequence). This CDR3 spans 14 amino acids. The CDR3 reads CASSPALGVDTQYF. The CDR3 DNA sequence: TGTGCCAGCAGCCCAGCCCTGGGAGTAGATACGCAGTATTTT. Using reference TRBV5-4 and TRBJ2-3 for the parts outside the CDR3, the full variable domain is ETGVTQSPTHLIKTRGQQVTLRCSSQSGHNTVSWYQQALGQGPQFIFQYYREEENGRGNFPPRFSGLQFPNYSSELNVNALELDDSALYLCASSPALGVDTQYFGPGTRLTVL.

This clonotype was observed at least ten times. V is TRBV20-1 and J is TRBJ1-5; a weak D match, TRBD1 (6 bases). V lost 6 bases and J 7 bases, leaving 16 bases between the germline ends. CDR1 and CDR2 (germline): DFQATT, SNEGSKA (reference sequence). The CDR3 has 13 residues. The CDR3 DNA reads TGCAGTGCCAATACAGGGAGTGGGCAGCCCCAGCATTTT. As protein: CSANTGSGQPQHF.

This clonotype was seen at least ten times. This chain connects TRBV7-6 to TRBJ2-3, with D tentatively TRBD1 or TRBD2 (5 bases each). The V end was cut by 1 base, the J end by 4 bases, with 12 bases between. This CDR3 region has 15 residues. Looked up from germline, CDR1 is SGHVS and CDR2 is FNYEAQ. CDR3 residues: CASSLGLGVADTQYF. CDR3 bases: TGTGCCAGCAGCTTAGGTCTGGGGGTGGCAGATACGCAGTATTTT.

This clonotype was picked up a small number of times. The V and J genes are TRBV12-3 or TRBV12-4 and TRBJ2-2; D uncertain. The V end was cut by 2 bases, the J end by 7 bases, with 8 bases between. This CDR3 is 13 amino acids long. CDR3 nucleotides: TGTGCCAGCAGTTTAAGCGTGGACGGGGAGCTGTTTTTT. Its translation: CASSLSVDGELFF.

This clonotype has just a few counts. The V and J genes are TRBV5-1 and TRBJ2-2, with 10 nucleotides matching TRBD2. V shed 1 base and J 6 bases; nucleotides not matched to a gene: 12. Germline V gene data show CDR1 as SGHRS and CDR2 as YFSETQ. The CDR3 is made up of 18 amino acids. CDR3: CASSLRLAGASFAGELFF. In DNA, the CDR3 is TGCGCCAGCAGCTTGAGGCTAGCGGGGGCTTCCTTCGCCGGGGAGCTGTTTTTT.

This rearrangement joins TRBV12-3 or TRBV12-4 to TRBJ2-3, with 11 bases lining up with TRBD1. Trimming at V came to 3 bases and at J to 6 bases, leaving 11 bases not matched to a gene. The CDR3 is made up of 17 amino acids. The CDR3 here is CASSFQLRGQGEDTQYF. The CDR3 DNA is TGTGCCAGCAGTTTCCAGCTCCGGGGACAGGGGGAGGATACGCAGTATTTT.

This clonotype turned up a few times. This chain uses TRBV6-5 with TRBJ1-2; TRBD1 agrees at 8 bases. This CDR3 has 16 amino acids. The junction had 13 bases not matched to a gene; V was cut back by 6 bases and J by 4 bases. Germline V lookup: CDR1 MNHEY, CDR2 SVGAGI. CDR3 region: CASSYLGQGVSYGYTF. CDR3 sequence (DNA): TGTGCCAGCAGCTACCTCGGACAGGGAGTTTCCTATGGCTACACCTTC.

This clonotype occurred many times. An end of the junction does not agree with germline; a read error may underlie this. The chain has TRBV12-3 or TRBV12-4 and TRBJ2-5, with D maybe TRBD1 (6 bases). The CDR3 has 13 amino acids. CDR3 amino acids: CASRLGQGETQYF. The CDR3 nucleotides are TGTGCCAGCAGATTAGGGCAGGGGGAGACCCAGTACTTC.

This clonotype was found a few times. V and J are TRBV5-1 and TRBJ2-5; 9 bases are a match to TRBD1. This CDR3 contains 15 residues. The trim removed 8 bases at V and 5 bases at J, leaving 13 bases unmatched. Germline CDR1 is SGHRS and CDR2 is YFSETQ. CDR3 loop: CASGSGTGRSETQYF. Written as DNA, the CDR3 is TGCGCCAGTGGATCCGGGACAGGGCGTTCGGAGACCCAGTACTTC.

There are a few counts of this clonotype. The chain has TRBV20-1 and TRBJ1-2; D not certain. V was shortened by 0 bases and J by 2 bases, with 4 bases between the two germline ends. Germline assignment: CDR1 DFQATT and CDR2 SNEGSKA (reference sequence). The CDR3 is 12 amino acids. CDR3 sequence: CSAREGNYGYTF. The CDR3 DNA follows: TGCAGTGCTAGAGAGGGGAACTATGGCTACACCTTC.

The chain couples TRBV9 to TRBJ2-1; the D gene is possibly TRBD2 (5 bases). The CDR3 runs to 16 residues. Germline lookup yields CDR1 SGDLS and CDR2 YYNGEE. Trimming took 0 bases from V and 1 from J, leaving 11 bases between them. The CDR3 sequence is CASSVESRGSYNEQFF. In DNA form, the CDR3 reads TGTGCCAGCAGCGTAGAATCACGAGGGTCCTACAATGAGCAGTTCTTC.

This clonotype came up a few times. V gene TRBV10-2 combines with J gene TRBJ2-3; 7 nucleotides align to TRBD1. Germline V gene sequence: CDR1 WSHSY, CDR2 SAAADI. CDR3 length: 16 amino acids. Trimming cost V 5 bases and J 0 bases; bases outside gene matches: 8. This CDR3 is CASSPQGPASTDTQYF. As DNA, the CDR3 is TGCGCCAGCAGTCCACAGGGGCCTGCTAGCACAGATACGCAGTATTTT.

A few counts support this clonotype. The chain couples TRBV9 to TRBJ1-6, with 8 nucleotides matching TRBD1. The trim removed 4 bases at V and 1 base at J, leaving 10 bases unmatched. CDR3 length: 18 amino acids. The germline V gene encodes CDR1 SGDLS and CDR2 YYNGEE. DNA of the CDR3: TGTGCCAGCAGCTCCGGACAGGGTGGGGTGTCCTATAATTCACCCCTCCACTTT. It translates to CASSSGQGGVSYNSPLHF.

The V gene is TRBV24-1, the J gene TRBJ2-3; 11 nucleotides agree with TRBD1. The CDR3 sequence is 16 residues long. From germline, CDR1 is KGHDR and CDR2 SFDVKD. V shed 4 bases, J shed 4 bases, and the junction held 6 bases outside the gene matches. CDR3 sequence (DNA): TGTGCCACCAGTGACTTGCCGGGACAGGGGGCAGATACGCAGTATTTT. It codes for CATSDLPGQGADTQYF.

V gene TRBV28 combines with J gene TRBJ2-7; 7 bases line up with TRBD2. The CDR3 consists of 15 residues. The germline CDR1 and CDR2 sequences are MDHEN and SYDVKM. The chain's CDR3 is CASSESGASPYEQCV. The CDR3 DNA reads as TGTGCCAGCAGTGAAAGCGGGGCCTCACCCTACGAGCAGTGCGTC.

The V gene is TRBV18, the J gene TRBJ2-3, with TRBD1 matching over 7 bases. V lost 2 bases to trimming and J lost 3 bases; unmatched junction nucleotides: 8. The CDR3 has 16 amino acids. Germline lookup yields CDR1 KGHSH and CDR2 LQKENI. The CDR3 loop reads CASSPEGQAWTDTQYF. Written as DNA, the CDR3 is TGTGCCAGCTCACCAGAAGGACAGGCTTGGACAGATACGCAGTATTTT.